These 24 T cell receptor beta chains share one sample of origin, sequenced in a study of human T cells and chemical hapten exposure. TCRdb independently ran MiXCR on the RACE reads; one entry per CDR3 protein. The sample lists around 150,000 distinct CDR3 sequences; roughly 14% were seen once. As to time point: patch test 1, 2 weeks after DPC sensitization. Treatment reported: therapeutic diphenylcyclopropenone sensitization with weekly scalp DPC. The specimen comprised whole blood, sampled in connection with sensitization to the hapten diphenylcyclopropenone (DPC). The origin of the receptors is a woman in her twenties or thirties with alopecia areata. Some clones in this sample may be carry-over from other donors' samples.

This clonotype turned up a few times. The genes are TRBV7-9 and TRBJ2-7, with TRBD2 matching 7 bases. Germline V gene lookup returns CDR1 SEHNR and CDR2 FQNEAQ (reference sequence). V was clipped by 3 bases and J by 2 bases; unmatched bases: 1. This CDR3 is built from 13 residues. In DNA, the CDR3 is TGTGCCAGCAGCTTTGGGGGGGCCTACGAGCAGTACTTC. Protein: CASSFGGAYEQYF.

This clonotype was counted between two and nine times. The chain carries TRBV2 and TRBJ1-2; the match to TRBD1 covers 9 bases. CDR3 length equals 15 residues. CDR1 is SNHLY and CDR2 is FYNNEI in the germline V gene. Unmatched junction bases numbered 4, after V lost 4 bases and J lost 1 base. CDR3 amino acids: CASSARQGVNYGYTF. The CDR3 bases are TGTGCCAGCAGTGCACGACAGGGGGTTAACTATGGCTACACCTTC.

The V call is TRBV5-5, the J call TRBJ1-2; 9 positions match TRBD1. V shed 0 bases, J shed 6 bases, and the junction held 12 bases outside the gene matches. Germline lookup yields CDR1 SGHKS and CDR2 YYEKEE (reference sequence). The CDR3 loop spans 17 amino acids. The CDR3, as DNA: TGTGCCAGCAGCTTGGTTTTGTCAGGACAGGGGAGACATGGCTACACCTTC. It encodes CASSLVLSGQGRHGYTF.

The chain employs TRBV11-2 and TRBJ2-5; 7 bases are a match to TRBD1. The CDR3 has 16 amino acids. With 1 base clipped from V and 5 bases from J, the junction kept 10 bases outside the gene matches. Germline V gives CDR1 SGHAT, CDR2 FQNNGV. CDR3: CASSLGLRQGWETQYF. The DNA for the CDR3 is TGTGCCAGCAGCTTAGGCCTCCGACAGGGTTGGGAGACCCAGTACTTC.

The chain employs TRBV4-2 and TRBJ1-1; 10 bases are a match to TRBD1. Germline CDR1 LGHNA, CDR2 YNFKEQ. The ends lost 4 bases at V and 4 bases at J; junction bases unmatched: 9. The CDR3 spans 16 residues. The CDR3 spells CASSPEGTGVSTEAFF. Written as DNA, the CDR3 is TGTGCCAGCAGCCCCGAGGGGACAGGGGTAAGCACTGAAGCTTTCTTT.

The chain couples TRBV29-1 to TRBJ1-3; D remains ambiguous. The V gene's germline CDR1 is SQVTM and CDR2 ANQGSEA. This CDR3 has 11 residues. The V end lost 5 bases, the J end lost 0 bases, and 2 bases lay between the germline ends. The CDR3 sequence: CSVYSGNTIYF. The CDR3 DNA is TGCAGCGTTTACTCTGGAAACACCATATATTTT.

The chain combines TRBV28 with TRBJ2-7; the match to TRBD2 covers 11 bases. V lost 0 bases and J lost 2; bases outside the gene matches: 3. CDR1 is MDHEN and CDR2 is SYDVKM in the germline V gene. This CDR3 spans 16 amino acids. The CDR3 reads CASSLWGTSGTYEQYF. The CDR3 DNA sequence: TGTGCCAGCAGTTTATGGGGGACTAGCGGTACCTACGAGCAGTACTTC.

CDR3 sequence (DNA): TGCAGTGGACAGGGGCTCAATCAGCCCCAGCATTTT. It translates to CSGQGLNQPQHF. The chain combines TRBV20-1 with TRBJ1-5; 8 bases line up with TRBD1. There are 12 residues in the CDR3. Germline V gene sequence: CDR1 DFQATT, CDR2 SNEGSKA (reference sequence). Trimming took 7 bases from V and 3 from J; bases not matched to a gene: 2.

At least ten counts were recorded for this clonotype. This chain joins TRBV20-1 and TRBJ1-1, with TRBD1 matching over 7 bases. With 5 bases clipped from V and 5 bases from J, the junction kept 14 bases outside the gene matches. Germline CDR1 reads DFQATT; CDR2 reads SNEGSKA (reference sequence). This CDR3 is 15 amino acids long. This chain's CDR3 is CSAFRGGQKGTEAFF. CDR3 DNA: TGCAGTGCTTTTAGGGGGGGACAGAAAGGGACTGAAGCTTTCTTT.

This clonotype was observed a handful of times. The chain uses TRBV6-2 or TRBV6-3 and TRBJ2-7; D may be TRBD2 (5 bases). The CDR3 is 11 residues long. Trimming removed 7 bases from V and 7 bases from J, with 11 bases in between. Germline assignment: CDR1 MNHEY and CDR2 SVGEGT. CDR3 coding DNA: TGTGCCAGCAAATTTTCGGGAGAGCAGTACTTC. This codes for CASKFSGEQYF.

The chain combines TRBV30 with TRBJ1-6; D perhaps matches TRBD1 (6 bases). The germline gives CDR1 GTSNPN, CDR2 SVGIG (reference sequence). There are 14 residues in the CDR3. V lost 3 bases, J lost 7 bases, and 13 bases lay in between. The chain's CDR3 is CAWSSWTANSPLHF. The CDR3, as DNA: TGTGCCTGGAGCTCGTGGACAGCAAATTCACCCCTCCACTTT. Combining the CDR3 with reference TRBV30 and TRBJ1-6 gives the whole variable domain SQTIHQWPATLVQPVGSPLSLECTVEGTSNPNLYWYRQAAGRGLQLLFYSVGIGQISSEVPQNLSASRPQDRQFILSSKKLLLSDSGFYLCAWSSWTANSPLHFGNGTRLTVT.

This clonotype was recorded at least ten times. The chain joins TRBV7-2 to TRBJ1-5; 10 nucleotides line up with TRBD1. Germline V gene data show CDR1 as SGHTA and CDR2 as FQGNSA. The CDR3 has 14 residues. The V gene end was trimmed by 3 bases and the J gene end by 7 bases; junction bases not matched to a gene: 3. The CDR3 DNA sequence: TGTGCCAGCAGCTTTTGGGACAGGGGCCAGCCCCAGCATTTT. Translated, it gives CASSFWDRGQPQHF.

This clonotype came up many times. The V and J genes are TRBV5-4 and TRBJ1-2; D is undetermined. Germline CDR1 reads SGHNT; CDR2 reads YYREEE (reference sequence). Trimming stripped 0 bases from V and 2 bases from J, with 14 bases between. This CDR3 is built from 16 residues. The CDR3 DNA reads TGTGCCAGCAGCTTGGATCGGCGCATCGCAAACTATGGCTACACCTTC. It encodes CASSLDRRIANYGYTF. The whole variable domain, remainder taken from reference TRBV5-4 and TRBJ1-2, is ETGVTQSPTHLIKTRGQQVTLRCSSQSGHNTVSWYQQALGQGPQFIFQYYREEENGRGNFPPRFSGLQFPNYSSELNVNALELDDSALYLCASSLDRRIANYGYTFGSGTRLTVV.

This clonotype was observed a handful of times. The chain couples TRBV19 to TRBJ2-5; 8 bases are a match to TRBD2. The CDR3 has 14 amino acids. From germline, CDR1 is LNHDA and CDR2 SQIVND (reference sequence). Losses at the gene ends were 7 bases for V and 6 bases for J; bases not matched to a gene: 10. The CDR3 DNA sequence: TGTGCCAGTACCACCGGGGGGGCGGTGAAGACCCAGTACTTC. Its translation: CASTTGGAVKTQYF.

In its sample, this clonotype was seen a few times. The chain joins TRBV30 to TRBJ2-1; 8 bases line up with TRBD1. The CDR3 spans 12 residues. V trimming: 8 bases; J trimming: 6 bases; junction bases outside the gene matches: 6. The germline CDR1 and CDR2 sequences are GTSNPN and SVGIG (reference sequence). CDR3 coding DNA: TGTGCCCAGGGACAGGCGATCAATGAGCAGTTCTTC. Its protein is CAQGQAINEQFF. Looking up the rest from reference TRBV30 and TRBJ2-1 gives the full variable domain: SQTIHQWPATLVQPVGSPLSLECTVEGTSNPNLYWYRQAAGRGLQLLFYSVGIGQISSEVPQNLSASRPQDRQFILSSKKLLLSDSGFYLCAQGQAINEQFFGPGTRLTVL.

This clonotype occurred a few times. CDR3 sequence: CASSLATAVGGELFF. The DNA for the CDR3 is TGTGCCAGCAGTTTAGCGACAGCCGTCGGCGGGGAGCTGTTTTTT. The chain employs TRBV28 and TRBJ2-2; D may be TRBD1 (5 bases). Trimming took off 2 bases at V and 7 bases at J, with 14 bases between the two ends. Germline CDR1 reads MDHEN; CDR2 reads SYDVKM. The CDR3 is 15 amino acids.

In its sample, this clonotype was seen once. The rearrangement uses TRBV7-6 and TRBJ2-2; D is possibly TRBD1 (6 bases). The CDR3 is made up of 15 amino acids. The germline gives CDR1 SGHVS, CDR2 FNYEAQ. V was pared by 7 bases and J by 3 bases, with 15 bases between. CDR3 nucleotides: TGTGCCAGCACCGTTCCGGGACATCACACCGGGGAGCTGTTTTTT. This codes for CASTVPGHHTGELFF.

There are a few counts of this clonotype. The chain links TRBV4-1 to TRBJ1-5; no reliable D call. CDR1 MGHRA and CDR2 YSYEKL come from the germline V gene. V was clipped by 3 bases and J by 2 bases, with 14 bases between them. The CDR3 length is 16 residues. CDR3 loop: CASSHDVIGGNQPQHF. CDR3 DNA: TGCGCCAGCAGCCATGACGTTATTGGAGGCAATCAGCCCCAGCATTTT.

V usage is TRBV24-1 and J usage is TRBJ2-1, with 9 positions matching TRBD2. The length of the CDR3 is 15 residues. With 0 bases clipped from V and 9 bases from J, the junction kept 5 bases outside the gene matches. The germline CDR1 and CDR2 sequences are KGHDR and SFDVKD. CDR3 region: CATSDLLAGLGEQFF. The CDR3 bases are TGTGCCACCAGTGATTTGCTAGCGGGGTTAGGTGAGCAGTTCTTC.

This clonotype was picked up many times. Here the CDR3 reads CASRPDPPEKLFF. In nucleotides, the CDR3 is TGTGCCAGCAGACCCGACCCGCCGGAAAAACTGTTTTTT. V is TRBV2 and J is TRBJ1-4; D ambiguous. The CDR3 spans 13 residues. From germline, CDR1 is SNHLY and CDR2 FYNNEI. V lost 6 bases and J 8 bases, leaving 13 bases between the germline ends.

This clonotype was observed a few times. The chain carries TRBV18 and TRBJ2-1, with D possibly matching TRBD2 (5 bases). Germline values: CDR1 KGHSH, CDR2 LQKENI. V gave up 3 bases and J gave up 7 bases, with 10 bases separating them. The CDR3 extends over 13 amino acids. CDR3 region: CASSPGSRNEQFF. CDR3 nucleotides: TGTGCCAGCTCACCTGGGAGCCGAAATGAGCAGTTCTTC.

This clonotype was seen more than once but under ten times. The chain uses TRBV20-1 and TRBJ1-1; a possible D gene is TRBD1 (5 bases). Germline CDR1 reads DFQATT; CDR2 reads SNEGSKA (reference sequence). The ends were cut back, 6 bases at V and 0 bases at J, with 11 bases in the middle. This CDR3 comprises 13 residues. The CDR3 DNA follows: TGCAGTGCCAAACGGGGGTTGAACACTGAAGCTTTCTTT. It translates to CSAKRGLNTEAFF.

This rearrangement joins TRBV20-1 to TRBJ2-1, with 8 bases identical to TRBD1. This CDR3 has 12 residues. V dropped 3 bases and J dropped 6; count of bases not matched to a gene: 1. CDR1 and CDR2 (germline): DFQATT, SNEGSKA (reference sequence). CDR3 loop: CSASTGGNEQFF. As DNA, the CDR3 is TGCAGTGCTAGTACAGGGGGCAATGAGCAGTTCTTC.

This chain uses TRBV7-2 with TRBJ1-5, with TRBD1 matching 9 bases. Per germline, CDR1 SGHTA and CDR2 FQGNSA. The CDR3 sequence is 20 residues long. J lost 3 bases, V lost 4 bases, and 19 bases had no gene match. CDR3 bases: TGTGCCAGCAGCTGCACCGAGGACAGGGGACTTCTCTGTCTCAATCAGCCCCAGCATTTT. Residues: CASSCTEDRGLLCLNQPQHF.